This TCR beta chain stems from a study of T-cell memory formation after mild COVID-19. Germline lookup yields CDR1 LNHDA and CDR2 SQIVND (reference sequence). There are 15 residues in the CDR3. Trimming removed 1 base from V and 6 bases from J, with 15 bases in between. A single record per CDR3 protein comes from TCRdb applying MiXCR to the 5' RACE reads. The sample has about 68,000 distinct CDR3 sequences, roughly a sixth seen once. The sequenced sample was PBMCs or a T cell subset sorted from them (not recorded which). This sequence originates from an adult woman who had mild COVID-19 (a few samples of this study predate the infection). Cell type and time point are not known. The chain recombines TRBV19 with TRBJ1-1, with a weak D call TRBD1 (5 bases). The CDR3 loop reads CASSIVKGLNSEAFF. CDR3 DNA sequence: TGTGCCAGTAGTATAGTGAAGGGGCTGAATTCTGAAGCTTTCTTT. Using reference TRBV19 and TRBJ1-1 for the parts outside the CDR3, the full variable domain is DGGITQSPKYLFRKEGQNVTLSCEQNLNHDAMYWYRQDPGQGLRLIYYSQIVNDFQKGDIAEGYSVSREKKESFPLTVTSAQKNPTAFYLCASSIVKGLNSEAFFGQGTRLTVV.